Below are 23 T cell receptor beta chains sequenced from a single sample in a study of regulatory T cells in long-lasting Graves disease. In building TCR beta libraries, iRepertoire HTBI primers were used together with Arm-PCR of CDR3 regions. TCRdb called the multiplex PCR reads again in MiXCR, with one record for every CDR3 protein. The table includes 400,000 or so distinct CDR3 sequences, about a quarter detected once. Time point of the sample: persistent/refractory GD, antithyroid drugs over 5 years with positive TRAb. Construction of the TCR library relied on RNA isolated from PBMCs. This material consisted of peripheral blood mononuclear cells (PBMCs), taken when the disease was refractory, from a patient treated with antithyroid drugs. The receptors were sampled from a female donor with Graves disease.

Of note for this clonotype: This may be a read error: a much more frequent sequence differs by one nucleotide. The J gene is TRBJ1-1, the V gene TRBV6-1; no clear D gene. Germline lookup yields CDR1 MNHNS and CDR2 SASEGT. V shed 3 bases and J shed 0 bases, with 17 bases lying between them. The CDR3 is 17 amino acids. The CDR3 spells CASSDPGRFGLNTEAFF. The CDR3 nucleotides read TGTGCCAGCAGTGACCCCGGACGGTTTGGGTTGAACACTGAAGCTTTCTTT.

This clonotype was observed many times. The J gene is TRBJ1-2, the V gene TRBV24-1; 8 bases map to TRBD1. This CDR3 is 13 amino acids long. V was clipped by 6 bases and J by 7 bases; unmatched bases: 6. CDR1 and CDR2 (germline): KGHDR, SFDVKD. The CDR3 DNA is TGTGCCACCAGTCCAGGGGGCGTTTTTGGCTACACCTTC. This sequence encodes CATSPGGVFGYTF.

The genes are TRBV9 and TRBJ1-4, with D possibly matching TRBD1 (5 bases). With 3 bases removed from V and 3 bases from J, the gap between germline ends came to 9 bases. The CDR3 has 14 residues. CDR1 and CDR2 from the germline V gene are SGDLS and YYNGEE. The CDR3, as DNA: TGTGCCAGCAGCGAGAGGGGTTCTAATGAAAAACTGTTTTTT. Encoded protein: CASSERGSNEKLFF. Filled out from reference TRBV9 and TRBJ1-4, the complete variable domain reads DSGVTQTPKHLITATGQRVTLRCSPRSGDLSVYWYQQSLDQGLQFLIQYYNGEERAKGNILERFSAQQFPDLHSELNLSSLELGDSALYFCASSERGSNEKLFFGSGTQLSVL.

The rearrangement links TRBV6-9 to TRBJ1-5; D is perhaps TRBD1 (6 bases). Trimming removed 3 bases from V and 6 bases from J, with 15 bases in between. The CDR3 runs to 15 residues. Per the germline V gene, CDR1 is MNHGY and CDR2 is SVAAGI. Written as DNA, the CDR3 is TGTGCCAGCAGTTACTCCGTTCTCAGGGGTCAGCCCCAGCATTTT. Protein sequence: CASSYSVLRGQPQHF.

This clonotype was detected once. This may stem from a read error, because a much larger clone lies one nucleotide away. The chain uses TRBV2 and TRBJ2-7; D is unresolved. Germline CDR1 and CDR2: SNHLY and FYNNEI. The CDR3 covers 11 residues. The CDR3 bases are TGTGCCAGCGGTGAAGTTCCCTCCCAGTACTTC. Its translation: CASGEVPSQYF.

This clonotype was picked up many times. The gene calls are TRBV7-2 and TRBJ2-7; unclear D gene. V was cut by 1 base and J by 5 bases, with 15 bases left in between. The germline V gene has CDR1 SGHTA and CDR2 FQGNSA. CDR3 size: 15 residues. The CDR3 reads CASSLGGIDSHEQYF. Here the CDR3 DNA reads TGTGCCAGCAGCTTAGGGGGAATAGACTCTCACGAGCAGTACTTC.

The chain combines TRBV30 with TRBJ1-1; D uncertain. V was pared by 5 bases and J by 3 bases, with 13 bases between. The CDR3 sequence is 13 residues long. CDR1 GTSNPN and CDR2 SVGIG come from the germline V gene (reference sequence). The chain's CDR3 is CAWAPDQDTEAFF. The CDR3 nucleotides read TGTGCCTGGGCCCCGGATCAGGACACTGAAGCTTTCTTT.

This clonotype was recorded many times. The chain employs TRBV6-2 or TRBV6-3 and TRBJ2-5; 9 bases agree with TRBD2. Germline trimming cut 5 bases from V and 5 bases from J; bases unmatched to any gene: 21. CDR1 is MNHEY, CDR2 SVGEGT, per germline. The CDR3 spans 19 residues. CDR3: CASSETPGVAGVSPETQYF. In DNA, the CDR3 is TGTGCCAGCAGTGAAACCCCGGGAGTAGCGGGAGTATCCCCCGAGACCCAGTACTTC.

This clonotype was picked up many times. The chain has TRBV7-2 and TRBJ2-7; TRBD1 might be the D (6 bases). Trimming stripped 4 bases from V and 3 bases from J, with 10 bases between. The CDR3 sequence is 13 residues long. Germline V gene lookup returns CDR1 SGHTA and CDR2 FQGNSA. This CDR3 reads CASSSDRLYEQYF. CDR3 sequence (DNA): TGTGCCAGCAGCTCGGACAGACTCTACGAGCAGTACTTC. Together with reference TRBV7-2 and TRBJ2-7, the CDR3 gives the full variable domain: GAGVSQSPSNKVTEKGKDVELRCDPISGHTALYWYRQSLGQGLEFLIYFQGNSAPDKSGLPSDRFSAERTGGSVSTLTIQRTQQEDSAVYLCASSSDRLYEQYFGPGTRLTVT.

The rearrangement joins TRBV5-1 to TRBJ2-2; TRBD1 might be the D (5 bases). With 7 bases removed from V and 6 bases from J, the gap between germline ends came to 10 bases. This CDR3 has 12 residues. Germline V CDR1 and CDR2: SGHRS, YFSETQ. In DNA form, the CDR3 reads TGCGCCAGCGGACACAGTTCCGGGGAGCTGTTTTTT. This codes for CASGHSSGELFF.

The V and J genes are TRBV18 and TRBJ2-3; D not resolved. The CDR3 covers 11 residues. Germline CDR1 and CDR2: KGHSH and LQKENI. Deletions cut 2 bases from V and 6 bases from J, with 3 bases between. In DNA, the CDR3 is TGTGCCAGCTCACCATCGGATACGCAGTATTTT. Encoded protein: CASSPSDTQYF.

The rearrangement links TRBV20-1 to TRBJ2-7, with D perhaps given as TRBD1 or TRBD2 (7 bases each). Germline V CDR1 and CDR2: DFQATT, SNEGSKA (reference sequence). Trimming took 4 bases from V and 4 from J, leaving 11 bases between them. The CDR3 has 12 amino acids. In DNA form, the CDR3 reads TGCAGTGCTACCAGGGGGGGATACGAGCAGTACTTC. Its protein product is CSATRGGYEQYF.

Only a few counts were recorded for this clonotype. The chain couples TRBV11-2 to TRBJ2-2, with TRBD2 matching over 11 bases. Germline values: CDR1 SGHAT, CDR2 FQNNGV. There are 14 residues in the CDR3. The trim removed 8 bases at V and 8 bases at J, leaving 7 bases unmatched. CDR3 amino acids: CASSPTSGSGELFF. Written as DNA, the CDR3 is TGTGCCAGCTCGCCCACTAGCGGGAGTGGGGAGCTGTTTTTT.

The DNA of the CDR3 is TGTGCCAGCAGTTTAATCGGGCAGGTTAGCTACGAGCAGTACTTC. Translation: CASSLIGQVSYEQYF. The genes are TRBV27 and TRBJ2-7; D unresolved. The germline V and J ends were trimmed by 2 bases and 3 bases, with 14 bases remaining between them. This CDR3 region has 15 residues. Germline-derived CDR1 and CDR2 are MNHEY and SMNVEV (reference sequence).

This clonotype was counted many times. The CDR3 reads CSAQQGANSPLHF. As DNA, the CDR3 is TGCAGTGCGCAACAGGGGGCCAATTCACCCCTCCACTTT. This sequence joins TRBV20-1 and TRBJ1-6; 9 bases fit TRBD1. Germline V lookup: CDR1 DFQATT, CDR2 SNEGSKA (reference sequence). Trimming removed 6 bases from V and 7 bases from J; junction bases left unmatched: 4. The CDR3 spans 13 residues.

V usage is TRBV5-4 and J usage is TRBJ1-6; 7 bases map to TRBD1. The CDR3 loop spans 15 amino acids. Per the germline V gene, CDR1 is SGHNT and CDR2 is YYREEE (reference sequence). V dropped 4 bases and J dropped 5; count of bases not matched to a gene: 6. CDR3 sequence reads: CASSLIGTDNSPLHF. CDR3 DNA sequence: TGTGCCAGCAGCCTTATAGGGACAGATAATTCACCCCTCCACTTT.

The chain recombines TRBV9 with TRBJ2-7; D may be TRBD1 (6 bases). Trimming removed 4 bases from V and 2 bases from J, with 19 bases in between. CDR3 size: 16 residues. CDR1 is SGDLS and CDR2 is YYNGEE in the germline V gene. CDR3 sequence reads: CASSPGQFGSTYEQYF. The DNA of the CDR3 is TGTGCCAGCAGCCCAGGACAGTTTGGATCCACCTACGAGCAGTACTTC.

The table lists this clonotype with a few counts. The gene calls are TRBV29-1 and TRBJ1-1, with D maybe TRBD1 (6 bases). Trimming stripped 3 bases from V and 4 bases from J, with 21 bases between. CDR1 and CDR2 from the germline V gene are SQVTM and ANQGSEA. The CDR3 covers 16 residues. The CDR3 nucleotides read TGCAGCGTTGATGGAGAACAGGGAATTAAGAGCACTGAAGCTTTCTTT. Translated, it gives CSVDGEQGIKSTEAFF.

This clonotype appeared a single time. The chain recombines TRBV9 with TRBJ2-2; D is perhaps TRBD2 (5 bases). This CDR3 has 15 residues. CDR1 and CDR2 from the germline V gene are SGDLS and YYNGEE. Trimming stripped 4 bases from V and 4 bases from J, with 14 bases between. The CDR3 spells CASSRGWESTGELFF. The CDR3 nucleotides read TGTGCCAGCAGCAGAGGTTGGGAGAGCACCGGGGAGCTGTTTTTT.

This clonotype showed up just a few times. The V call is TRBV29-1, the J call TRBJ2-5; no firm D call. The CDR3 totals 13 residues. V was cut by 5 bases and J by 4 bases, with 14 bases left in between. Germline CDR1 SQVTM, CDR2 ANQGSEA. The CDR3 sequence is CSVQSYSRETQYF. In nucleotides, the CDR3 is TGCAGCGTTCAAAGTTATTCCCGAGAGACCCAGTACTTC.

This chain connects TRBV15 to TRBJ2-7, with TRBD1 matching 9 bases. Trimming removed 9 bases from V and 0 bases from J; junction bases left unmatched: 9. The CDR3 sequence is 15 residues long. Germline assignment: CDR1 LNHNV and CDR2 YYDKDF (reference sequence). The CDR3 is CATRYDRGSSYEQYF. Here the CDR3 DNA reads TGTGCCACTCGTTATGACAGGGGGAGCTCCTACGAGCAGTACTTC.

The chain links TRBV28 to TRBJ2-1; D remains ambiguous. The length of the CDR3 is 12 residues. In germline, CDR1 is MDHEN, CDR2 SYDVKM. V was clipped by 4 bases and J by 10 bases, with 11 bases between them. CDR3 DNA: TGTGCCAGCAGTTCCTCGCCCCCGGAGCAGTTCTTC. The encoded protein is CASSSSPPEQFF.

This clonotype was counted at least ten times. J is TRBJ2-7 and V is TRBV12-3 or TRBV12-4; D gene ambiguous. Deletions cut 7 bases from V and 6 bases from J, with 19 bases between. This CDR3 is 14 amino acids long. The CDR3 sequence: CASTYGLESGEQYF. CDR3 DNA sequence: TGTGCCAGCACCTATGGGCTGGAATCTGGCGAGCAGTACTTC.